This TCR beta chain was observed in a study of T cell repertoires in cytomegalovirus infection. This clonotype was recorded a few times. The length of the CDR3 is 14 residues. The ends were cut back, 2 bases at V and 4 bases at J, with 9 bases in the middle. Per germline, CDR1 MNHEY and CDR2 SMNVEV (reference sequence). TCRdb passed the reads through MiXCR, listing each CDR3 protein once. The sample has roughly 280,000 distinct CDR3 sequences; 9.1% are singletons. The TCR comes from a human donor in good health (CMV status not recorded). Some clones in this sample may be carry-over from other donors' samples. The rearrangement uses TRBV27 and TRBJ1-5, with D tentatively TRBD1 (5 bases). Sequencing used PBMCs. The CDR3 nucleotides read TGTGCCAGCAGTTTACCGGGGGGAAATCAGCCCCAGCATTTT. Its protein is CASSLPGGNQPQHF.